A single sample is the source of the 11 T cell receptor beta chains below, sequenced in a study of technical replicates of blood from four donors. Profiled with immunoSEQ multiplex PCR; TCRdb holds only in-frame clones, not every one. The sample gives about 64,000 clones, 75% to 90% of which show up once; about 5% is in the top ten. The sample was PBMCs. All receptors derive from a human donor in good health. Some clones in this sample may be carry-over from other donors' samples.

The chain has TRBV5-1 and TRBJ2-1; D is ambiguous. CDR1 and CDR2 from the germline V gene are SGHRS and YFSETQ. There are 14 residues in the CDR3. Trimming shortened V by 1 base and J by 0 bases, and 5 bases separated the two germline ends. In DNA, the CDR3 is TGCGCCAGCAGCTTGTCAGACTCCTACAATGAGCAGTTCTTC. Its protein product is CASSLSDSYNEQFF.

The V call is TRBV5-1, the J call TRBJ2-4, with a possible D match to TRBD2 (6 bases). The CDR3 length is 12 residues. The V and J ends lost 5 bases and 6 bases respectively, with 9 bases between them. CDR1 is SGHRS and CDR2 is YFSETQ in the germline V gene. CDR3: CASRQEGNIQYF. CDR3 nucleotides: TGCGCCAGCAGACAGGAGGGAAACATTCAGTACTTC.

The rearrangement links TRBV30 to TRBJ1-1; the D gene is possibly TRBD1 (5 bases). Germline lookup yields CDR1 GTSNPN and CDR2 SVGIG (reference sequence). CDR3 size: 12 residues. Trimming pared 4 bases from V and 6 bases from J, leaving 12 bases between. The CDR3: CAWKGENAEAFF. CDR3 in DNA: TGTGCCTGGAAAGGGGAAAATGCTGAAGCTTTCTTT.

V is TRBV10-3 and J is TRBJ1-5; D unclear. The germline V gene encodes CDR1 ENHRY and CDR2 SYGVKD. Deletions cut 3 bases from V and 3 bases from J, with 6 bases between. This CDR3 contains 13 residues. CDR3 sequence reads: CAISEQINQPQHF. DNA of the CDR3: TGTGCCATCAGTGAACAGATCAATCAGCCCCAGCATTTT.

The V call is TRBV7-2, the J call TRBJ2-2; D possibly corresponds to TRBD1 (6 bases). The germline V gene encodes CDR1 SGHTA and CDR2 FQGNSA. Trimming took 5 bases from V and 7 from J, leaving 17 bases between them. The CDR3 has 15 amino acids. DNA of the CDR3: TGTGCCAGCAGCCAAGGGGGACACCGGGGCGGGGAGCTGTTTTTT. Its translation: CASSQGGHRGGELFF.

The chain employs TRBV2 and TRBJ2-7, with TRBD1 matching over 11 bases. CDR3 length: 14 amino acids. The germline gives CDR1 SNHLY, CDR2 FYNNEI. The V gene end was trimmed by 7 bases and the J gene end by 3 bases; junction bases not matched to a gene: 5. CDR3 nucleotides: TGTGCCAGCACACTCGGGACAGGGGGCTACGAGCAGTACTTC. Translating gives CASTLGTGGYEQYF.

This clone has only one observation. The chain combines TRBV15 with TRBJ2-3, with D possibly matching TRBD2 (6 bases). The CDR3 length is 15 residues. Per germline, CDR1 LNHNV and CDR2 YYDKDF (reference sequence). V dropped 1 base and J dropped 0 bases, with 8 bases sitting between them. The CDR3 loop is CATSRGRVSTDTQYF. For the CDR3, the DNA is TGTGCCACCAGCAGAGGGAGGGTTAGCACAGATACGCAGTATTTT. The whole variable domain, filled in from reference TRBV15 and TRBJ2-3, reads DAMVIQNPRYQVTQFGKPVTLSCSQTLNHNVMYWYQQKSSQAPKLLFHYYDKDFNNEADTPDNFQSRRPNTSFCFLDIRSPGLGDTAMYLCATSRGRVSTDTQYFGPGTRLTVL.

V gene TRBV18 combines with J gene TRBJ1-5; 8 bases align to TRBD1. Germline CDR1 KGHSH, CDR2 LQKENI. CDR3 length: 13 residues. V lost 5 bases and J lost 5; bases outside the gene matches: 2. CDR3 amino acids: CASSATGDQPQHF. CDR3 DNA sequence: TGTGCCAGCTCAGCGACAGGGGATCAGCCCCAGCATTTT.

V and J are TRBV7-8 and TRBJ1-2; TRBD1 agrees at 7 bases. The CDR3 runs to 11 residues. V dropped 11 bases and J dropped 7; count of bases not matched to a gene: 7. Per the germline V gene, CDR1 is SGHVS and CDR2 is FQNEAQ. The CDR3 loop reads CAGLDRAGYTF. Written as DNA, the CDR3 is TGTGCCGGATTAGACAGGGCTGGCTACACCTTC.

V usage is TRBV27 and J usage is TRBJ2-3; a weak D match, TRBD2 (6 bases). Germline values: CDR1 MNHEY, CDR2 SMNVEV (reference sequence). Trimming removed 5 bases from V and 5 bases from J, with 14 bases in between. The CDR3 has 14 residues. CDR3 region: CASSPRDSVDTQYF. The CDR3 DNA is TGTGCCAGCAGTCCCCGGGACTCCGTAGATACGCAGTATTTT.

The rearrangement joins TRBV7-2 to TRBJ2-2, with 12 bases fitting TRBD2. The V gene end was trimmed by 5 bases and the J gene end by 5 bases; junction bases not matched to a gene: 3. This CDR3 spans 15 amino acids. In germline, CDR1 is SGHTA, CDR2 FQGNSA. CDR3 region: CASSPTSGRTGELFF. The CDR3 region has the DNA TGTGCCAGCAGCCCCACTAGCGGGAGGACCGGGGAGCTGTTTTTT.